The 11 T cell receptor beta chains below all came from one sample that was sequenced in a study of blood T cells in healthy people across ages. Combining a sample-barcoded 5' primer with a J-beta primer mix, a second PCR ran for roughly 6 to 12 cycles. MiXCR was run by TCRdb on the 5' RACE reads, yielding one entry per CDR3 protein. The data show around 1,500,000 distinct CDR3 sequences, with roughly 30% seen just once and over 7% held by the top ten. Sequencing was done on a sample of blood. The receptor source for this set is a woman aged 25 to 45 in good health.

The CDR3 here is CASSTSTGPPYF. CDR3 DNA: TGCGCCAGCAGCACGTCGACAGGCCCCCCGTACTTC. This chain joins TRBV5-1 and TRBJ2-7, with D possibly matching TRBD1 (6 bases). Trimming shortened V by 4 bases and J by 12 bases, and 17 bases separated the two germline ends. The CDR3 sequence is 12 residues long. CDR1 SGHRS and CDR2 YFSETQ come from the germline V gene.

The CDR3 sequence is CASSPGWDSPLHF. CDR3 in DNA: TGTGCCAGCAGTCCAGGTTGGGATTCACCCCTCCACTTT. The rearrangement links TRBV11-1 to TRBJ1-6; D unresolved. The germline V gene has CDR1 SGHAT and CDR2 FQDESV (reference sequence). CDR3 length: 13 residues. V was pared by 6 bases and J by 8 bases, with 11 bases between.

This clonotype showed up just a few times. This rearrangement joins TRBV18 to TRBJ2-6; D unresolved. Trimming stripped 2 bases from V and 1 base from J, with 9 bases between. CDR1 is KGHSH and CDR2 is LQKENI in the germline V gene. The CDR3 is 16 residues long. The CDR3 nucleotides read TGTGCCAGCTCACCAAACCCGGCTTCTGGGGCCAACGTCCTGACTTTC. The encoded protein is CASSPNPASGANVLTF.

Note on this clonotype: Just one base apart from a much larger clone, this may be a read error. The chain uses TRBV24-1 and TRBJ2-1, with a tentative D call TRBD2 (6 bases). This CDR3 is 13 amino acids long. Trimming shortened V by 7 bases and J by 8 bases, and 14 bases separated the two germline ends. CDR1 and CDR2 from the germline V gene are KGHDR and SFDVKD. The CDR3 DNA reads TGTGCCACCAGCGGGAGTGCTGCCGATGAGCAGTTCTTC. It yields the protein CATSGSAADEQFF.

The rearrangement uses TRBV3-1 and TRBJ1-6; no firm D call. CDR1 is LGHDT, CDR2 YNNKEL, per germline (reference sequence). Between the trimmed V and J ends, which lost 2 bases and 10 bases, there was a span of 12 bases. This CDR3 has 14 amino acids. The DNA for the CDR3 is TGTGCCAGCAGCCAATCCAACAGCGGATCACCCCTCCACTTT. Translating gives CASSQSNSGSPLHF.

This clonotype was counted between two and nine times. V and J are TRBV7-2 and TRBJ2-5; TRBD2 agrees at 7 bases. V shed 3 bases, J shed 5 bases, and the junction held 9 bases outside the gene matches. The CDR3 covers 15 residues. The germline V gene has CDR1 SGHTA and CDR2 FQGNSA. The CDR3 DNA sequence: TGTGCCAGCAGCTTTGGCGGGAGATTAGGGGAGACCCAGTACTTC. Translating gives CASSFGGRLGETQYF.

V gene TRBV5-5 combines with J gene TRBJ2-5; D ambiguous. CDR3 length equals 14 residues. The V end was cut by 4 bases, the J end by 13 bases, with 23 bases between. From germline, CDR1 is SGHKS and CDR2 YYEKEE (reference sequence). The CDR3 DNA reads TGTGCCAGCAGCGAAACCGGGCCCTTTGCCGAGCGGTACTTC. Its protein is CASSETGPFAERYF.

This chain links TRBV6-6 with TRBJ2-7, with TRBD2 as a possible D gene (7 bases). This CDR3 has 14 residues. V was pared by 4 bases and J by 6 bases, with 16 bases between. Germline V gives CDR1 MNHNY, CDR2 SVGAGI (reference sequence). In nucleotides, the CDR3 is TGTGCCAGCAGTTCGTCCCTAGGGGGGGCCGAGCAGTACTTC. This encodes CASSSSLGGAEQYF.

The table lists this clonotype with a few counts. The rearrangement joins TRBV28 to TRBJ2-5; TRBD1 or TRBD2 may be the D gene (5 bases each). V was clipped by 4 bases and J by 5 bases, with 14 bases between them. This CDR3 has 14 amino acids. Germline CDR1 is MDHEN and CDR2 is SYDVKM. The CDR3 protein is CASSSGPAEETQYF. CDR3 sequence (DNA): TGTGCCAGCAGTTCGGGACCAGCAGAGGAGACCCAGTACTTC. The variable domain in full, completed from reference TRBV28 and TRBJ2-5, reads DVKVTQSSRYLVKRTGEKVFLECVQDMDHENMFWYRQDPGLGLRLIYFSYDVKMKEKGDIPEGYSVSREKKERFSLILESASTNQTSMYLCASSSGPAEETQYFGPGTRLLVL.

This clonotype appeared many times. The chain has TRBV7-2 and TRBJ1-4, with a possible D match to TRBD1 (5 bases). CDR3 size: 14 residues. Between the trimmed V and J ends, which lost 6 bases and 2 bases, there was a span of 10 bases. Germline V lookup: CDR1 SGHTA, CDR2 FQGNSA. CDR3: CASSLAGTNEKLFF. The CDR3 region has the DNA TGTGCCAGCAGTTTGGCAGGGACTAATGAAAAACTGTTTTTT.

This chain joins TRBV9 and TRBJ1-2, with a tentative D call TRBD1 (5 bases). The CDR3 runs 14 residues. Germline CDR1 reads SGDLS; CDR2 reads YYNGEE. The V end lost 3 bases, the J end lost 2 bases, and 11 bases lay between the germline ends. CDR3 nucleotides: TGTGCCAGCAGCGCCCATCGGGGGAACTATGGCTACACCTTC. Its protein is CASSAHRGNYGYTF. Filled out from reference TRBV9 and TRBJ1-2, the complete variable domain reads DSGVTQTPKHLITATGQRVTLRCSPRSGDLSVYWYQQSLDQGLQFLIQYYNGEERAKGNILERFSAQQFPDLHSELNLSSLELGDSALYFCASSAHRGNYGYTFGSGTRLTVV.